The 7 T cell receptor beta chains presented below share a single source sample, sequenced in a study of early T cells in non-severe SARS-CoV-2 infection (dated by TCRdb to about 2021). The library was made by 5' RACE. Instrument used: NextSeq 500. In-frame beta chains were kept once TCRdb had trimmed the public reads at Q25 with fastp and called clones with MiXCR. Under each unique CDR3 protein, matching rows form one entry showing the most common genes and DNA. The sample table shows 99,000 or so distinct CDR3 sequences, and over 15% are seen once. The ten largest clonotypes hold around 1.3% of the sample. The sample consisted of whole blood. The receptors were sampled from an adult who was a healthcare worker with PCR-confirmed SARS-CoV-2 infection or an uninfected control (not recorded which).

The rearrangement joins TRBV29-1 to TRBJ2-1, with 8 bases that match TRBD2. Germline CDR1 reads SQVTM; CDR2 reads ANQGSEA. The V gene end was trimmed by 4 bases and the J gene end by 8 bases; junction bases not matched to a gene: 7. CDR3 length: 13 residues. The CDR3 sequence is CSVASGSEYEQFF. The CDR3 DNA reads as TGCAGCGTTGCCAGCGGGAGTGAGTATGAGCAGTTCTTC.

This clonotype was counted a few times. The rearrangement links TRBV7-9 to TRBJ2-3; D is unclear. The CDR3 length is 13 residues. Germline loops: CDR1 SEHNR, CDR2 FQNEAQ (reference sequence). Trimming took 7 bases from V and 4 from J, leaving 12 bases between them. The CDR3: CASKDQDADTQYF. The DNA of the CDR3 is TGTGCCAGCAAGGACCAAGACGCAGATACGCAGTATTTT.

The genes are TRBV3-1 and TRBJ2-7, with TRBD1 matching 7 bases. Germline CDR1 is LGHDT and CDR2 is YNNKEL (reference sequence). The CDR3 has 17 residues. V lost 5 bases and J lost 3; bases outside the gene matches: 16. The CDR3 DNA sequence: TGTGCCAGCAGCAAGACCATCCGGGACAGAGCTTTCTACGAGCAGTACTTC. Its protein is CASSKTIRDRAFYEQYF.

This clonotype was seen at least ten times. This chain links TRBV19 with TRBJ1-6; D is ambiguous. The germline gives CDR1 LNHDA, CDR2 SQIVND (reference sequence). Deletions cut 1 base from V and 6 bases from J, with 4 bases between. This CDR3 contains 13 residues. Here the CDR3 DNA reads TGTGCCAGTAGTATAGGTGGTAATTCACCCCTCCACTTT. Translation: CASSIGGNSPLHF. The complete variable domain, with remaining parts taken from reference TRBV19 and TRBJ1-6, reads DGGITQSPKYLFRKEGQNVTLSCEQNLNHDAMYWYRQDPGQGLRLIYYSQIVNDFQKGDIAEGYSVSREKKESFPLTVTSAQKNPTAFYLCASSIGGNSPLHFGNGTRLTVT.

The rearrangement uses TRBV24-1 and TRBJ1-2; 12 bases agree with TRBD1. Germline CDR1 KGHDR, CDR2 SFDVKD. The CDR3 spans 15 residues. The ends lost 3 bases at V and 4 bases at J; junction bases unmatched: 2. The CDR3 region is CATSDGTGGFYGYTF. CDR3 sequence (DNA): TGTGCCACCAGTGATGGGACAGGGGGCTTCTATGGCTACACCTTC.

This clonotype was recorded a few times. The V call is TRBV2, the J call TRBJ2-5, with 8 bases lining up with TRBD1. Trimming cost V 4 bases and J 9 bases; bases outside gene matches: 10. The CDR3 is 14 residues long. Germline V gene lookup returns CDR1 SNHLY and CDR2 FYNNEI. The DNA of the CDR3 is TGTGCCAGCAGTGGTTCGACAGGGGCAGGGGCCCAGTACTTC. This codes for CASSGSTGAGAQYF.

This clonotype was seen at least ten times. This chain uses TRBV5-1 with TRBJ2-4; 15 bases map to TRBD2. V dropped 4 bases and J dropped 6; count of bases not matched to a gene: 8. Germline loops: CDR1 SGHRS, CDR2 YFSETQ. The CDR3 runs 17 residues. In nucleotides, the CDR3 is TGCGCCAGCAGCCTGAGGACTAGCGGGAGGGAGGCAAACATTCAGTACTTC. Amino acids: CASSLRTSGREANIQYF.